The subject of this entry is one T cell receptor beta chain. Its antigen remains unknown. This specimen comes from a study of T cell responses to AZD1222 COVID-19 vaccine. Study outcomes and limitations: Spike-wide vaccine-associated CD4 TCRs dominated at 160-218 and 743-854.

The CDR3 contains 13 residues. CDR1 is LGHDT, CDR2 YNNKEL, per germline (reference sequence). V lost 1 base to trimming and J lost 6 bases, with 9 bases between them. TCRdb's copy holds only in-frame clones and misses some; the assay was immunoSEQ multiplex PCR. The table lists more than 95,000 clones, around 90% of them singletons. This sample comprised peripheral blood, obtained on day 0 of AZD1222 vaccination. The genes are TRBV3-1 (or the pseudogene TRBV3-2) and TRBJ1-2; a weak D match, TRBD1 (6 bases). This receptor was identified in an adult in good health. DNA for the CDR3: TGTGCCAGCAGCCAAGGGGACACTGATGGCTACACCTTC. Translated: CASSQGDTDGYTF.